This is a list of T cell receptor beta chains from one sample in a study of metastatic and nonmetastatic thyroid tumors. MiXCR re-clonotyped the PCR reads for TCRdb. Of about 27,000 clones listed, around 16% are singletons. Specimen: blood. These receptors were taken from a male donor with papillary thyroid cancer or a benign thyroid nodule (not recorded which). Some clones in this sample may be carry-over from other donors' samples. Both conserved end residues are part of each CDR3. Each record gives: V gene, J gene, D gene, clone size, CDR3 protein, CDR3 DNA. The D gene is left open where the match is weak. Some rows mark clone size as missing; the rest say once, few, many or name a class of expanded clone.

>TRBV24-1|TRBJ2-3|NA|few
CATIGPMGRGTDTQYF
TGTGCCACCATTGGCCCTATGGGGCGGGGTACAGATACGCAGTATTTT
>TRBV6-1|TRBJ2-7|TRBD2|NA
CASSKLAGSYNEQYF
TGTGCCAGCAGCAAACTAGCGGGCTCCTACAACGAGCAGTACTTC
>TRBV10-2|TRBJ2-1|TRBD2|many
CASSLAVGLVNHEQFF
TGCGCCAGCAGCCTCGCGGTAGGACTAGTCAATCATGAGCAGTTCTTC
>TRBV25-1|TRBJ1-4|TRBD1|many
CASSTRQGPNEKLFF
TGTGCCAGCAGTACAAGACAGGGACCTAATGAAAAACTGTTTTTT
>TRBV6-5|TRBJ1-4|NA|many
CASSYGRNEKLFF
TGTGCCAGCAGTTACGGGCGGAATGAAAAACTGTTTTTT
>TRBV27|TRBJ1-6|NA|many
CASRAQGLNSPLHF
TGTGCCAGCAGGGCCCAGGGGCTAAATTCACCCCTCCACTTT
>TRBV4-2|TRBJ2-5|TRBD1|many
CASSNRDRETQYF
TGTGCCAGCAGCAACCGGGACAGAGAGACCCAGTACTTC
>TRBV5-5|TRBJ1-2|NA|many
CASSWDGDEANYGYTF
TGTGCCAGCAGCTGGGACGGAGATGAAGCTAACTATGGCTACACCTTC
>TRBV7-3|TRBJ2-2|NA|NA
CASSVITRGGTGELFF
TGTGCCAGCAGCGTCATTACTAGAGGGGGAACCGGGGAGCTGTTTTTT
>TRBV6-4|TRBJ2-3|NA|many
CASSERGTDTQYF
TGTGCCAGCAGTGAGCGGGGCACAGATACGCAGTATTTT
>TRBV12-3/TRBV12-4|TRBJ1-3|NA|many
CASSLRGNTIYF
TGTGCCAGCAGTTTAAGGGGGAACACCATATATTTT
>TRBV11-3|TRBJ2-1|TRBD1|many
CASSPRDSTLDEQFF
TGTGCCAGCAGCCCCCGGGACAGCACATTGGATGAGCAGTTCTTC
>TRBV5-1|TRBJ2-3|TRBD2|many
CASSSTSGSETDTQYF
TGCGCCAGCAGCTCGACTAGCGGGAGTGAGACAGATACGCAGTATTTT
>TRBV19|TRBJ2-2|NA|NA
CATYRDPPTGELFF
TGTGCCACTTATCGCGATCCCCCCACCGGGGAGCTGTTTTTT
>TRBV4-2|TRBJ2-2|TRBD2|many
CASSLSYSGGNTGELFF
TGTGCCAGCAGCCTTTCATATAGCGGGGGGAACACCGGGGAGCTGTTTTTT
>TRBV2|TRBJ1-4|TRBD1|many
CASSAGQSNEKLFF
TGTGCCAGCAGTGCGGGACAGTCTAATGAAAAACTGTTTTTT
>TRBV7-2|TRBJ2-7|TRBD1|many
CASSLAPRQGGNEQYF
TGTGCCAGCAGCTTAGCGCCCCGACAGGGTGGCAACGAGCAGTACTTC
>TRBV10-3|TRBJ2-2|NA|few
CAISDYRYRGYTGELFF
TGTGCCATCAGTGACTACCGGTATAGGGGTTACACCGGGGAGCTGTTTTTT
>TRBV4-2|TRBJ2-2|NA|NA
CASSQNGGTNTGELFF
TGTGCCAGCAGCCAAAATGGCGGGACGAACACCGGGGAGCTGTTTTTT
>TRBV29-1|TRBJ2-2|NA|many
CSASDGELFF
TGCAGCGCTTCGGACGGGGAGCTGTTTTTT
>TRBV12-3/TRBV12-4|TRBJ2-1|TRBD2|many
CASSFIRLADYNEQLF
TGTGCCAGCAGTTTTATTCGTCTAGCGGACTACAATGAGCAGCTCTTC
>TRBV29-1|TRBJ1-3|TRBD1|medium-sized
CSVGGGGPGNTIYF
TGCAGCGTTGGAGGAGGGGGCCCTGGAAACACCATATATTTT
>TRBV20-1|TRBJ1-5|TRBD1|many
CSARVSGQNQPQHF
TGCAGTGCTAGAGTATCGGGACAGAATCAGCCCCAGCATTTT
>TRBV18|TRBJ1-5|NA|many
CASSGTDSNQPQHF
TGTGCCAGCTCAGGGACGGATAGCAATCAGCCCCAGCATTTT
>TRBV4-1|TRBJ1-5|NA|NA
CASSQEGPSNQPQHF
TGCGCCAGCAGCCAAGAGGGACCGAGCAATCAGCCCCAGCATTTT
>TRBV11-1|TRBJ2-7|TRBD2|many
CASSSIPGTSGSSYEQYF
TGTGCCAGCAGCTCCATACCCGGGACTAGCGGCAGCTCCTACGAGCAGTACTTC
>TRBV3-1|TRBJ1-5|NA|many
CASSQGAGNQPQHF
TGTGCCAGCAGCCAAGGGGCAGGCAATCAGCCCCAGCATTTT